This T cell receptor beta chain comes out of a study of CXCR3-negative and CXCR3-positive naive CD8 T cells (dated by TCRdb to about 2019). A note on the overall study: In total, roughly 140 million TRB reads were obtained, which works out to roughly 1.5 +/- 0.3 million reads per library. Naive subsets from a handful of donors and memory cells from 3 donors were included in the TRBV-TRBJ cluster analysis. Diversity and physicochemical repertoire analyses covered under twelve donors pooled from two independent experiments.

According to the germline V gene, CDR1 reads KGHSH and CDR2 reads LQKENI. The CDR3, from cysteine to phenylalanine, totals 12 residues. DNA for this receptor is not on file. Sequenced using a NextSeq 550. The Human TCR Profiling Kit (MiLaboratory) was used to make UMI-labeled 5' RACE TRB cDNA libraries. cDNA synthesis used the entire amount of extracted RNA, and PCR amplification then used the entire amount of cDNA produced. Libraries were prepared in parallel with an identical number of PCR cycles. Regarding the original processing steps: About 52,000 +/- 9,100 unique UMI-labeled TRB cDNA molecules per library were extracted with MIGEC and MiXCR, with at least two reads per UMI required. On average, approximately 40,000 +/- 10,000 functional in-frame TRB CDR3 nucleotide clonotypes lacking stop codons were found per library. After downsampling to 5000 UMI-labeled TRB molecules per sample, diversity metrics, including normalized Shannon-Wiener and Chao1, were computed in VDJtools. Clonotype-size-weighted physicochemical properties of the central five CDR3 residues (interaction energy, strength, volume and Kidera factor 4) were computed in VDJtools. Once TCRdb had reprocessed the reads, it stored one entry per CDR3 protein sequence and supplied no DNA. The V and J calls here are based on TCRdb, not the publication. This sample's clone table shows 100,000 to 150,000 distinct CDR3 sequences. The top ten constitute around 0.5% of the sample.

Study-wide findings and limitations: Because surface CD5, which is linked to self-reactivity in mice, was comparable between the naive subsets, TCR interaction strength was also inferred from TRB CDR3 physicochemical properties. Similar TRBV-TRBJ usage was shown by naive CXCR3-negative and CXCR3-positive cells from the same donor, whereas distinct patterns were shown by memory cells. Because CXCR3 expression was partially decreased after cryopreservation, freshly isolated PBMCs were used for most assays. Repertoire diversity was comparably high in both naive subsets but much lower in memory CD8+ T cells. Compared with CXCR3-negative naive cells, CXCR3-positive naive cells had TRB CDR3s with higher hydrophobicity (lower Kidera factor 4), lower energy, and higher strength and volume indices.

As to this clonotype: The clone's antigen remains unknown.

Each CD8+ T cell subset was flow-sorted in triplicate, and 250,000 to 350,000 cells per subset were placed directly into RLT lysis buffer. Naive CD8+ T cells were defined stringently as CD45RO-CCR7+CD27+CD95- to exclude memory contaminants. Peripheral blood mononuclear cells were isolated from buffy coats by standard density gradient centrifugation. Naive CXCR3-negative and CXCR3-positive CD8+ T cells were flow-sorted using a FACSAria III. An RNeasy Mini Kit was used to extract total RNA from the sorted cells. The chain was built from TRBV18 and TRBJ2-3. This TCR was recovered from a human donor in good health. Some clones in this sample may be carry-over from other donors' samples. Specimen: naive CXCR3- CD8+ T cells from blood. In the paper's terms, the cell subset or site label means: CD45RO-CCR7+CD27+CD95- naive CD8+ T cells lacking CXCR3 (TNR3-). The CDR3 is CAGSPASDTQYF.